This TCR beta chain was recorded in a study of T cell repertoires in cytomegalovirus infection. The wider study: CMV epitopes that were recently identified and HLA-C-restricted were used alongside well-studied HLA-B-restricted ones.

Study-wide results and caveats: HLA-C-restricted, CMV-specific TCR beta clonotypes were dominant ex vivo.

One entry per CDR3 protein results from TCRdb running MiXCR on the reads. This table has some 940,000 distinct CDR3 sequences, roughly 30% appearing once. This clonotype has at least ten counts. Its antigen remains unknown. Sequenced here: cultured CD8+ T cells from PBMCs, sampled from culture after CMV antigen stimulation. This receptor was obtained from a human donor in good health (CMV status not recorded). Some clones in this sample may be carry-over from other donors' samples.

This CDR3 is CASSFRLQGAYEQYV. DNA for the CDR3: TGTGCCAGCAGCTTTAGGCTACAGGGGGCCTACGAGCAGTACGTC. J is TRBJ2-7 and V is TRBV7-2, with 8 positions matching TRBD1. The CDR3 contains 15 residues. Germline V lookup: CDR1 SGHTA, CDR2 FQGNSA. V shed 3 bases, J shed 2 bases, and the junction held 6 bases outside the gene matches.